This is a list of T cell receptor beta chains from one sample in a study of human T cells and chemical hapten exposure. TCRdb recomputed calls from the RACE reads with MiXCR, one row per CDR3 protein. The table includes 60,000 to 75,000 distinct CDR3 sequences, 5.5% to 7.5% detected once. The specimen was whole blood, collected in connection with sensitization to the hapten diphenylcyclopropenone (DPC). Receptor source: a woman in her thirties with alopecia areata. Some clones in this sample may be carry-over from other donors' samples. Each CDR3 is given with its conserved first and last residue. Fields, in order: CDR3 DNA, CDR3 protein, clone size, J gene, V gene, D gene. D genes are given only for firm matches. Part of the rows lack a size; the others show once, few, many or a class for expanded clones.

CDR3 DNA: TGTGCCAGCAGCTTGTGGCGGGGGACAGATACGCAGTATTTT
CDR3 protein: CASSLWRGTDTQYF
clone size: many
J gene: TRBJ2-3
V gene: TRBV5-4
D gene: TRBD2

CDR3 DNA: TGTGCCAGCAGTTTAGCTGGGACCAGGGGGTATGAGCAGTTCTTC
CDR3 protein: CASSLAGTRGYEQFF
clone size: many
J gene: TRBJ2-1
V gene: TRBV12-3/TRBV12-4
D gene: TRBD1

CDR3 DNA: TGCAGTGCTCTAAGCGGGGGAGCTAAAAACATTCAGTACTTC
CDR3 protein: CSALSGGAKNIQYF
clone size: few
J gene: TRBJ2-4
V gene: TRBV20-1
D gene: TRBD2

CDR3 DNA: TGCAGCGTCTCTAGCGGGCAAGGCACAGATACGCAGTATTTT
CDR3 protein: CSVSSGQGTDTQYF
clone size: NA
J gene: TRBJ2-3
V gene: TRBV29-1
D gene: TRBD2

CDR3 DNA: TGTGCCAGCAGCGCTCCCGGACGCGCGGCTAATGAAAAACTGTTTTTT
CDR3 protein: CASSAPGRAANEKLFF
clone size: few
J gene: TRBJ1-4
V gene: TRBV9
D gene: NA

CDR3 DNA: TGTGCCAGCAGCTTCTTGGGAAAAGCGGGGTCTTACACTGAAGCTTTCTTT
CDR3 protein: CASSFLGKAGSYTEAFF
clone size: many
J gene: TRBJ1-1
V gene: TRBV7-4
D gene: NA

CDR3 DNA: TGTGCCAGCAGTGACGGGGGCGCCAACAGCTATGGCTACACCTTC
CDR3 protein: CASSDGGANSYGYTF
clone size: many
J gene: TRBJ1-2
V gene: TRBV25-1
D gene: NA

CDR3 DNA: TGCAGTGCTAGAGATCCGGGACAGGGGGGTTCTGAAGCTTTCTTT
CDR3 protein: CSARDPGQGGSEAFF
clone size: NA
J gene: TRBJ1-1
V gene: TRBV20-1
D gene: TRBD1

CDR3 DNA: TGTGCCAGCAGCTTAGGCGGAGTAGAGGGGGACACAGATACGCAGTATTTT
CDR3 protein: CASSLGGVEGDTDTQYF
clone size: many
J gene: TRBJ2-3
V gene: TRBV13
D gene: NA

CDR3 DNA: TGCAGCGTGACAGGGGGCACGGACGAGCAGTACTTC
CDR3 protein: CSVTGGTDEQYF
clone size: many
J gene: TRBJ2-7
V gene: TRBV29-1
D gene: TRBD1

CDR3 DNA: TGTGCCTCCCAACAAGGAGGGGATCAGCCCCAGCATTTT
CDR3 protein: CASQQGGDQPQHF
clone size: many
J gene: TRBJ1-5
V gene: TRBV2
D gene: NA

CDR3 DNA: TGCGCCAGCAGCTTGGTAGAGACAGGATCCCTTATGAACACTGAAGCTTTCTTT
CDR3 protein: CASSLVETGSLMNTEAFF
clone size: NA
J gene: TRBJ1-1
V gene: TRBV5-1
D gene: NA

CDR3 DNA: TGTGCCAGCAGCCCTGGACAGGGTGGATACGAGCAGTACTTC
CDR3 protein: CASSPGQGGYEQYF
clone size: NA
J gene: TRBJ2-7
V gene: TRBV5-4
D gene: TRBD1

CDR3 DNA: TGCGCCAGCAGTCAATCCCAGCAGGGGGCCGGGGAGCTGTTTTTT
CDR3 protein: CASSQSQQGAGELFF
clone size: NA
J gene: TRBJ2-2
V gene: TRBV23-1
D gene: TRBD1

CDR3 DNA: TGTGCCTGGAGTGTACTGCCGGGCGGCAATGAGCAGTTCTTC
CDR3 protein: CAWSVLPGGNEQFF
clone size: many
J gene: TRBJ2-1
V gene: TRBV30
D gene: NA

CDR3 DNA: TGTGCTAGTGGTTTGCCTGAGGGAGCGAACACCGGGGAGCTGTTTTTT
CDR3 protein: CASGLPEGANTGELFF
clone size: many
J gene: TRBJ2-2
V gene: TRBV12-5
D gene: NA

CDR3 DNA: TGTGCCAGCAGCCGACTAGCGGGGGATGACATTGAGCAGTTCTTC
CDR3 protein: CASSRLAGDDIEQFF
clone size: many
J gene: TRBJ2-1
V gene: TRBV7-9
D gene: TRBD2

CDR3 DNA: TGTGCCAGCAGCCCCCAAGCGGGGTACGCTCGGGAGCAGTACTTC
CDR3 protein: CASSPQAGYAREQYF
clone size: many
J gene: TRBJ2-7
V gene: TRBV3-1
D gene: TRBD2

CDR3 DNA: TGCAGTGTGAGGAGTGGGGACTATGGCTACACCTTC
CDR3 protein: CSVRSGDYGYTF
clone size: many
J gene: TRBJ1-2
V gene: TRBV20-1
D gene: NA

CDR3 DNA: TGTGCCAGCAGCTTAGTAGGCAGAGGAAACACCATATATTTT
CDR3 protein: CASSLVGRGNTIYF
clone size: few
J gene: TRBJ1-3
V gene: TRBV7-2
D gene: NA

CDR3 DNA: TGTGCCAGCAGCCAGGGCAGGGGCGACGGCACTGAAGCTTTCTTT
CDR3 protein: CASSQGRGDGTEAFF
clone size: many
J gene: TRBJ1-1
V gene: TRBV3-1
D gene: NA

CDR3 DNA: TGTGCCAGCAGGCCTGGGCCTGAAGCTTTCTTT
CDR3 protein: CASRPGPEAFF
clone size: many
J gene: TRBJ1-1
V gene: TRBV11-2
D gene: NA

CDR3 DNA: TGCAGTGCTGTTTCAGGGACAGGGCTTGAAAAACTGTTTTTT
CDR3 protein: CSAVSGTGLEKLFF
clone size: many
J gene: TRBJ1-4
V gene: TRBV20-1
D gene: TRBD1

CDR3 DNA: TGCAGTGCAGCTCAGGGAAACACTGAAGCTTTCTTT
CDR3 protein: CSAAQGNTEAFF
clone size: many
J gene: TRBJ1-1
V gene: TRBV20-1
D gene: NA

CDR3 DNA: TGTGCCAGCAGAGTTGGCCTAGCGGGGCTTGAGCAGTTCTTC
CDR3 protein: CASRVGLAGLEQFF
clone size: few
J gene: TRBJ2-1
V gene: TRBV12-3/TRBV12-4
D gene: TRBD2

CDR3 DNA: TGTGCCAGCAGCTCCAATTCTGGGGCCAACGTCCTGACTTTC
CDR3 protein: CASSSNSGANVLTF
clone size: many
J gene: TRBJ2-6
V gene: TRBV7-6
D gene: NA

CDR3 DNA: TGTGCCAGCAGCTCACTAGCGGGGGGCTGGGCCAAAAACATTCAGTACTTC
CDR3 protein: CASSSLAGGWAKNIQYF
clone size: many
J gene: TRBJ2-4
V gene: TRBV5-6
D gene: TRBD2

CDR3 DNA: TGTGCCAGCAGCTTGGGCTTGGCAGCCACCGTCTACGAGCAGTACTTC
CDR3 protein: CASSLGLAATVYEQYF
clone size: many
J gene: TRBJ2-7
V gene: TRBV5-6
D gene: NA

CDR3 DNA: TGTGCCAGCAGCCAAGCGGGGGGGGCCGCAAATGAGCAGTTCTTC
CDR3 protein: CASSQAGGAANEQFF
clone size: NA
J gene: TRBJ2-1
V gene: TRBV3-1
D gene: TRBD2

CDR3 DNA: TGCAGTGTGGGCGAATGGGAAGGCAATCAGCCCCAGCATTTT
CDR3 protein: CSVGEWEGNQPQHF
clone size: few
J gene: TRBJ1-5
V gene: TRBV20-1
D gene: NA

CDR3 DNA: TGTGCCAGCAGTTTAGTTATAGGGCACTCCTACGAGCAGTACTTC
CDR3 protein: CASSLVIGHSYEQYF
clone size: NA
J gene: TRBJ2-7
V gene: TRBV12-3/TRBV12-4
D gene: NA

CDR3 DNA: TGTGCCAGCAGCTTAGCGGTAGGGGACAGGACCAATTCACCCCTCCACTTT
CDR3 protein: CASSLAVGDRTNSPLHF
clone size: many
J gene: TRBJ1-6
V gene: TRBV7-2
D gene: TRBD1

CDR3 DNA: TGTGCCAGCTCATTAATTGGGACGGGTTCTTACAATGAGCAGTTCTTC
CDR3 protein: CASSLIGTGSYNEQFF
clone size: many
J gene: TRBJ2-1
V gene: TRBV18
D gene: NA

CDR3 DNA: TGTGCCACCCTTGGGGGCGCTGGAAGAGGCTACACCTTC
CDR3 protein: CATLGGAGRGYTF
clone size: many
J gene: TRBJ1-2
V gene: TRBV6-1
D gene: NA

CDR3 DNA: TGCAGTGCTAGAGTTACTTCGGGGGGAAACACCATATATTTT
CDR3 protein: CSARVTSGGNTIYF
clone size: NA
J gene: TRBJ1-3
V gene: TRBV20-1
D gene: NA

CDR3 DNA: TGCAGTGCTAATTTCCCGGGCGGGACAGGCTCGTTTCGCCAAGAGACCCAGTACTTC
CDR3 protein: CSANFPGGTGSFRQETQYF
clone size: NA
J gene: TRBJ2-5
V gene: TRBV20-1
D gene: TRBD1

CDR3 DNA: TGTGCCAGCAGCTCAGGACAGGGTTACACTGAAGCTTTCTTT
CDR3 protein: CASSSGQGYTEAFF
clone size: NA
J gene: TRBJ1-1
V gene: TRBV7-6
D gene: TRBD1

CDR3 DNA: TGTGCCATCAGGCATTCCCGGACGAACGAGGCTGAAGCTTTCTTT
CDR3 protein: CAIRHSRTNEAEAFF
clone size: few
J gene: TRBJ1-1
V gene: TRBV10-3
D gene: NA

CDR3 DNA: TGTGCCAGCAGCTTAGATCTGTACACTGAAGCTTTCTTT
CDR3 protein: CASSLDLYTEAFF
clone size: many
J gene: TRBJ1-1
V gene: TRBV11-3
D gene: NA